These T cell receptor beta chains were read from a single sample in a study of control samples from healthy donors and cancer patients. Profiled with immunoSEQ multiplex PCR; TCRdb holds only in-frame clones, not every one. Of 400,000 to 500,000 clones listed, around 90% are singletons. The sequenced sample was PBMCs. The receptors stem from a man aged 35-49 years with head and neck cancer. Both conserved end residues are part of each CDR3. The D gene is left open where the match is weak. Expanded clones are given a class, and other clones once, few, many or no size at all.

V,size,D,J,DNA,CDR3
TRBV7-2,NA,NA,TRBJ1-2,TGTGCCAGCAGCTTAGAATGGACAGCAAATGGCTACACCTTC,CASSLEWTANGYTF
TRBV5-4,NA,TRBD1,TRBJ1-2,TGTGCCAGCAGCGGGGACAGGGGTAGTGGCTACACCTTC,CASSGDRGSGYTF
TRBV19,NA,TRBD2,TRBJ2-3,TGTGCCAGTAGTATACTAGCGGGGACAGATACGCAGTATTTT,CASSILAGTDTQYF
TRBV12-5,NA,NA,TRBJ1-5,TGTGCTAGTGGGGGGAACCAACAGCCCCAGCATTTT,CASGGNQQPQHF
TRBV12-3/TRBV12-4,NA,NA,TRBJ1-2,TGTGCCAGCCAGGGGCAGGGCTACTATGGCTACACCTTC,CASQGQGYYGYTF
TRBV2,once,NA,TRBJ1-1,TGTGCCAGCCAACGAGGTAGGGGGACTGAAGCTTTCTTT,CASQRGRGTEAFF
TRBV9,NA,TRBD2,TRBJ2-6,TGTGCCAGCAGGGGAAGCGGGGGGGCCCCTGGGGCCAACGTCCTGACTTTC,CASRGSGGAPGANVLTF
TRBV18,NA,TRBD1,TRBJ1-1,TGTGCCAGCTCACCATCCTACAGGGGCGGCACTGAAGCTTTCTTT,CASSPSYRGGTEAFF
TRBV9,NA,TRBD2,TRBJ2-1,TGTGCCAGCAGCTTACTAGCGGGGGCACGTGAGCAGTTCTTC,CASSLLAGAREQFF
TRBV4-1,NA,NA,TRBJ1-5,TGCGCCAGCAGCCAGAGACAGGATGTTAGCAATCAGCCCCAGCATTTT,CASSQRQDVSNQPQHF
TRBV28,once,NA,TRBJ2-3,TGTGCCAGCAGTCTACCGGGACACGAGCAGTATTTT,CASSLPGHEQYF
TRBV5-5,NA,NA,TRBJ2-2,TGTGCCAGCAGCCCGACGACAGTAAACACCGGGGAGCTGTTTTTT,CASSPTTVNTGELFF
TRBV24-1,NA,NA,TRBJ2-5,TGTGCCACCAGTGAATCAAGCGGACGGGCCCAAGAGACCCAGTACTTC,CATSESSGRAQETQYF
TRBV7-9,once,TRBD1,TRBJ1-2,TGTGCCAGCAGTATACAGGGGAGCGACTATGGCTACACCTTC,CASSIQGSDYGYTF
TRBV10-3,NA,NA,TRBJ2-1,TGTGCCATCAGTGAGACCGACGCGAATGAGCAGTTCTTC,CAISETDANEQFF
TRBV6-6,NA,NA,TRBJ2-7,TGTGCCAGCAGTTACTCGCGAAACGAGCAGTACTTC,CASSYSRNEQYF
TRBV11-2,NA,NA,TRBJ2-4,TGTGCCAGCAGCTTAGGAGCCAAAAACATTCAGTACTTC,CASSLGAKNIQYF
TRBV27,NA,NA,TRBJ2-7,TGTGCCAGCAGTTTCCTAAAGACAGGAGACAGCTACGAGCAGTACTTC,CASSFLKTGDSYEQYF
TRBV9,NA,NA,TRBJ1-6,TGTGCCAGCAGCGTAGGTTCCAGGAGGACGGATTCACCCCTCCACTTT,CASSVGSRRTDSPLHF
TRBV27,NA,TRBD1,TRBJ1-2,TGTGCCAGCAGCCAGGACAGGTACTATGGCTACACCTTC,CASSQDRYYGYTF
TRBV10-3,NA,NA,TRBJ1-4,TGTGCCATCAGTGCGTACTTGGGAAATGAAAAACTGTTTTTT,CAISAYLGNEKLFF
TRBV5-1,NA,TRBD1,TRBJ1-2,TGCGCCAGCAATTTACGAGCGCCGACGGGACAGGGATTAAACTATGGCTACACCTTC,CASNLRAPTGQGLNYGYTF
TRBV27,NA,NA,TRBJ1-1,TGTGCCAGCAGTCCACCCCCGGGGAGAGGTACTGAAGCTTTCTTT,CASSPPPGRGTEAFF
TRBV5-1,NA,NA,TRBJ2-5,TGCGCCAGCAGGATGAGTAACCAAGAGACCCAGTACTTC,CASRMSNQETQYF
TRBV3-1/TRBV3-2,once,NA,TRBJ2-7,TGTGCCAGCAGCCAGGGCAGGGCTATCTCCTACGAGCAGTACTTC,CASSQGRAISYEQYF
TRBV4-3,NA,NA,TRBJ1-6,TGCGCCAGCAGCCACCGAGGGGGACCCCTCCACTTT,CASSHRGGPLHF
TRBV7-2,NA,NA,TRBJ1-2,TGTGCCAGCAGCTTAGCCAGGGGCTATGGCTACACCTTC,CASSLARGYGYTF
TRBV7-6,few,TRBD1,TRBJ1-6,TGTGCCAGCAGCTCCCGACAGGGGGCACATTCACCCCTCCACTTT,CASSSRQGAHSPLHF
TRBV29-1,NA,NA,TRBJ2-3,TGCAGCGCGTACACAGATACGCAGTATTTT,CSAYTDTQYF
TRBV9,NA,TRBD1,TRBJ1-1,TGTGCCAGCAGCGTAGCTGACAGGGCGGCTGAAGCTTTCTTT,CASSVADRAAEAFF